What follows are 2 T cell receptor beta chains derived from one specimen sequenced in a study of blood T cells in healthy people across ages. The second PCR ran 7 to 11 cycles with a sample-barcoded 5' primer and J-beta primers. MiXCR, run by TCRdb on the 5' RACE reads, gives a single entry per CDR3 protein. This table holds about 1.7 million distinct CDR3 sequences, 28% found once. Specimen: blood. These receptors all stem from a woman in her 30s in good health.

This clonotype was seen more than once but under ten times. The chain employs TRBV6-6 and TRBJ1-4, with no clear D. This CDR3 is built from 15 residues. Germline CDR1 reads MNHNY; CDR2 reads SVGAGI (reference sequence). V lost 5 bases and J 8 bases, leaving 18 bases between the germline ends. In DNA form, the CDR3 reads TGTGCCAGCAGTCAGGAGCAGCGGTTGGGCGAAAAACTGTTTTTT. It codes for CASSQEQRLGEKLFF.

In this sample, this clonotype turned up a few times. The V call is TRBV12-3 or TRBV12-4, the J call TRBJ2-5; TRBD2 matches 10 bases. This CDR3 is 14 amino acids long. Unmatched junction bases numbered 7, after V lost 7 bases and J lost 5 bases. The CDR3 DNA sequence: TGTGCCAGCACCCGTAGCGGGGGGTATGAGACCCAGTACTTC. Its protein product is CASTRSGGYETQYF.